A single sample is the source of the 28 T cell receptor beta chains below, sequenced in a study of CD8 T cells in ankylosing spondylitis. Each CDR3 protein is one row after TCRdb ran MiXCR on the 5' RACE reads. The sample lists around 13,000 distinct CDR3 sequences; 2.8% were seen once. The sample taken for sequencing was blood, either unsorted or a sorted T cell fraction (not recorded which). The receptors come from a male donor with ankylosing spondylitis or in good health (not recorded which).

This clonotype has ten or more counts. The chain recombines TRBV9 with TRBJ2-7, with TRBD2 identical over 11 bases. J was trimmed by 5 bases and V by 3 bases; bases with no gene match: 4. This CDR3 comprises 14 residues. Germline lookup yields CDR1 SGDLS and CDR2 YYNGEE. The CDR3 DNA is TGTGCCAGCAGCGCCACTAGCGGGAGCGACGAGCAGTACTTC. Its translation: CASSATSGSDEQYF. The full variable domain, its missing parts supplied by reference TRBV9 and TRBJ2-7, is DSGVTQTPKHLITATGQRVTLRCSPRSGDLSVYWYQQSLDQGLQFLIQYYNGEERAKGNILERFSAQQFPDLHSELNLSSLELGDSALYFCASSATSGSDEQYFGPGTRLTVT.

There are many counts of this clonotype. This chain connects TRBV9 to TRBJ2-5; the match to TRBD2 covers 9 bases. The germline V gene encodes CDR1 SGDLS and CDR2 YYNGEE. The CDR3 is 16 residues long. V gave up 4 bases and J gave up 1 base; unmatched junction bases: 8. The CDR3 here is CASSLRDSGGQETQYF. DNA for the CDR3: TGTGCCAGCAGCCTCAGGGATAGCGGGGGCCAAGAGACCCAGTACTTC.

Ten or more counts support this clonotype. The gene calls are TRBV9 and TRBJ2-2, with TRBD2 matching 9 bases. V trimming: 2 bases; J trimming: 1 base; junction bases outside the gene matches: 3. The germline CDR1 and CDR2 sequences are SGDLS and YYNGEE. The CDR3 sequence is 16 residues long. CDR3 coding DNA: TGTGCCAGCAGCGTTAGCGGGAGCCAGAACACCGGGGAGCTGTTTTTT. This sequence encodes CASSVSGSQNTGELFF.

This clonotype was seen at least ten times. The rearrangement joins TRBV9 to TRBJ2-1, with 7 bases that match TRBD1. The CDR3 runs to 14 residues. Germline V gene data show CDR1 as SGDLS and CDR2 as YYNGEE. The V gene end was trimmed by 0 bases and the J gene end by 3 bases; junction bases not matched to a gene: 0. The CDR3 DNA sequence: TGTGCCAGCAGCGTAGGACAGGGCTACAATGAGCAGTTCTTC. Protein sequence: CASSVGQGYNEQFF.

This clonotype showed up just a few times. The chain is built from TRBV9 and TRBJ2-3, with D possibly matching TRBD2 (7 bases). V lost 0 bases and J 4 bases, leaving 12 bases between the germline ends. Germline CDR1 reads SGDLS; CDR2 reads YYNGEE. The CDR3 covers 15 residues. The DNA of the CDR3 is TGTGCCAGCAGCGTAGAAAGGGAGGGGGCAGATACGCAGTATTTT. Its protein is CASSVEREGADTQYF. The complete variable domain, with remaining parts taken from reference TRBV9 and TRBJ2-3, reads DSGVTQTPKHLITATGQRVTLRCSPRSGDLSVYWYQQSLDQGLQFLIQYYNGEERAKGNILERFSAQQFPDLHSELNLSSLELGDSALYFCASSVEREGADTQYFGPGTRLTVL.

This clonotype has ten or more counts. The chain couples TRBV9 to TRBJ2-7; 9 bases map to TRBD1. Germline V gene sequence: CDR1 SGDLS, CDR2 YYNGEE. The CDR3 loop spans 16 amino acids. Trimming cost V 0 bases and J 4 bases; bases outside gene matches: 8. In nucleotides, the CDR3 is TGTGCCAGCAGCGTAGCCCTGGGACAGGGACCGTACGAGCAGTACTTC. Its protein is CASSVALGQGPYEQYF.

This clonotype occurred many times. The V and J genes are TRBV9 and TRBJ2-6, with D uncertain. The CDR3 is 14 amino acids. Trimming cost V 1 base and J 4 bases, with 6 bases left between them. From germline, CDR1 is SGDLS and CDR2 YYNGEE. CDR3 sequence: CASSVQAGANVLTF. The CDR3 DNA sequence: TGTGCCAGCAGCGTACAAGCGGGGGCCAACGTCCTGACTTTC.

This clonotype was seen many times. The chain has TRBV9 and TRBJ2-7; D possibly corresponds to TRBD2 (6 bases). V lost 0 bases and J lost 1, with 8 bases in between. Germline CDR1 SGDLS, CDR2 YYNGEE. This CDR3 is 14 amino acids long. Here the CDR3 DNA reads TGTGCCAGCAGCGTAGCAGGGACTTCCTACGAGCAGTACTTC. Translated: CASSVAGTSYEQYF.

This clonotype was seen ten or more times. The rearrangement links TRBV9 to TRBJ2-1; D gene uncertain. Trimming took 0 bases from V and 8 from J, leaving 18 bases between them. This CDR3 is built from 16 residues. Germline CDR1 and CDR2: SGDLS and YYNGEE. DNA of the CDR3: TGTGCCAGCAGCGTAGGTGACGGGTTCCCTGCGGATGAGCAGTTCTTC. This translates into CASSVGDGFPADEQFF. Full variable domain (missing parts from reference TRBV9 and TRBJ2-1): DSGVTQTPKHLITATGQRVTLRCSPRSGDLSVYWYQQSLDQGLQFLIQYYNGEERAKGNILERFSAQQFPDLHSELNLSSLELGDSALYFCASSVGDGFPADEQFFGPGTRLTVL.

Ten or more counts support this clonotype. This chain joins TRBV9 and TRBJ2-5; TRBD2 matches at 9 bases. Germline loops: CDR1 SGDLS, CDR2 YYNGEE. The CDR3 is 15 residues long. The J segment lost 4 bases and the V segment lost 3 bases, leaving 7 bases of the junction unmatched. The CDR3 coding sequence is TGTGCCAGCAGCGCTCTTAGCGGGAGAGGAGAGACCCAGTACTTC. Protein sequence: CASSALSGRGETQYF.

Many counts were recorded for this clonotype. The rearrangement links TRBV9 to TRBJ2-1; either TRBD1 or TRBD2 may supply D (5 bases each). This CDR3 is built from 16 residues. Between the trimmed V and J ends, which lost 4 bases and 7 bases, there was a span of 21 bases. In germline, CDR1 is SGDLS, CDR2 YYNGEE. The CDR3 is CASSPDARGASNEQFF. CDR3 DNA: TGTGCCAGCAGCCCCGATGCTCGAGGGGCTTCGAATGAGCAGTTCTTC. Looking up the rest from reference TRBV9 and TRBJ2-1 gives the full variable domain: DSGVTQTPKHLITATGQRVTLRCSPRSGDLSVYWYQQSLDQGLQFLIQYYNGEERAKGNILERFSAQQFPDLHSELNLSSLELGDSALYFCASSPDARGASNEQFFGPGTRLTVL.

This clonotype was detected ten times or more. This sequence joins TRBV9 and TRBJ2-7; D is perhaps TRBD1 (5 bases). Deletions cut 2 bases from V and 2 bases from J, with 11 bases between. Germline lookup yields CDR1 SGDLS and CDR2 YYNGEE. This CDR3 is built from 14 residues. The CDR3 here is CASSVEWGAYEQYF. The CDR3 DNA follows: TGTGCCAGCAGCGTGGAATGGGGCGCCTACGAGCAGTACTTC.

Remarks on this clonotype: Its ends do not fully match the called genes, so a read error is possible. This chain connects TRBV9 to TRBJ2-1; 10 nucleotides agree with TRBD2. Germline V gene lookup returns CDR1 SGDLS and CDR2 YYNGEE. The CDR3 is made up of 16 amino acids. CDR3: CACSVMSGRAYNEQFF. CDR3 bases: TGTGCCTGCAGCGTAATGAGCGGGAGGGCCTACAATGAGCAGTTCTTC. Full variable domain (remainder filled in from reference TRBV9 and TRBJ2-1): DSGVTQTPKHLITATGQRVTLRCSPRSGDLSVYWYQQSLDQGLQFLIQYYNGEERAKGNILERFSAQQFPDLHSELNLSSLELGDSALYFCACSVMSGRAYNEQFFGPGTRLTVL.

This clonotype has at least ten counts. The chain employs TRBV9 and TRBJ2-3, with D possibly matching TRBD1 (5 bases). Germline loops: CDR1 SGDLS, CDR2 YYNGEE. This CDR3 has 13 amino acids. Trimming took 8 bases from V and 0 from J, leaving 10 bases between them. The CDR3 sequence: CASGADSTDTQYF. The CDR3 DNA reads as TGTGCCAGTGGGGCCGACAGCACAGATACGCAGTATTTT.

This clonotype was picked up many times. The chain links TRBV9 to TRBJ1-2; no reliable D call. The germline V and J ends were trimmed by 0 bases and 7 bases, with 22 bases remaining between them. CDR3 length: 17 residues. CDR1 SGDLS and CDR2 YYNGEE come from the germline V gene. The CDR3 bases are TGTGCCAGCAGCGTAGGCAATAGCGGTGCGGCGGCGGGTGGCTACACCTTC. The encoded protein is CASSVGNSGAAAGGYTF. Variable domain in full (rest from reference TRBV9 and TRBJ1-2): DSGVTQTPKHLITATGQRVTLRCSPRSGDLSVYWYQQSLDQGLQFLIQYYNGEERAKGNILERFSAQQFPDLHSELNLSSLELGDSALYFCASSVGNSGAAAGGYTFGSGTRLTVV.

This clonotype was counted many times. V usage is TRBV9 and J usage is TRBJ2-3; 8 positions match TRBD2. After removal of 0 bases from V and 4 bases from J, the junction contained 4 bases not matched to a gene. The CDR3 runs to 15 residues. Germline-derived CDR1 and CDR2 are SGDLS and YYNGEE. As DNA, the CDR3 is TGTGCCAGCAGCGTAGGAGCGGGAGATTCAGATACGCAGTATTTT. It codes for CASSVGAGDSDTQYF.

In this sample, this clonotype turned up many times. This rearrangement joins TRBV9 to TRBJ1-2; no reliable D call. Germline-derived CDR1 and CDR2 are SGDLS and YYNGEE. V gave up 3 bases and J gave up 2 bases, with 14 bases separating them. The CDR3 loop spans 15 amino acids. CDR3 coding DNA: TGTGCCAGCAGCGCTTATAGGACGGGAAACTATGGCTACACCTTC. Translated, it gives CASSAYRTGNYGYTF.

This clonotype has at least ten counts. The chain uses TRBV9 and TRBJ2-1, with D maybe TRBD2 (5 bases). Deletions cut 5 bases from V and 6 bases from J, with 15 bases between. This CDR3 comprises 14 residues. Looked up from germline, CDR1 is SGDLS and CDR2 is YYNGEE. CDR3 amino acids: CASSGGPQTNEQFF. The CDR3 coding sequence is TGTGCCAGCAGTGGAGGCCCCCAAACCAATGAGCAGTTCTTC.

This clonotype was recorded many times. The V gene is TRBV9, the J gene TRBJ2-3; 9 bases line up with TRBD2. This CDR3 region has 16 residues. Germline assignment: CDR1 SGDLS and CDR2 YYNGEE. V was pared by 4 bases and J by 4 bases, with 10 bases of the junction left unmatched. The CDR3: CASSLLPGGGADTQYF. CDR3 sequence (DNA): TGTGCCAGCAGCCTCCTCCCCGGCGGGGGGGCAGATACGCAGTATTTT.

This clonotype was recorded many times. The chain links TRBV9 to TRBJ2-6, with 11 bases identical to TRBD1. Germline V gene data show CDR1 as SGDLS and CDR2 as YYNGEE. The CDR3 is 16 residues long. The V gene end was trimmed by 6 bases and the J gene end by 3 bases; junction bases not matched to a gene: 5. The CDR3 coding sequence is TGTGCCAGCACCGGACAGGGGGCAGGTGGGGCCAACGTCCTGACTTTC. It yields the protein CASTGQGAGGANVLTF.

This clonotype has at least ten counts. The V and J genes are TRBV9 and TRBJ2-5; 10 nucleotides align to TRBD1. V lost 3 bases to trimming and J lost 4 bases; unmatched junction nucleotides: 3. CDR1 is SGDLS, CDR2 YYNGEE, per germline. The CDR3 has 14 amino acids. CDR3 bases: TGTGCCAGCAGCGGCGACAGGGGGCGAGAGACCCAGTACTTC. This codes for CASSGDRGRETQYF.

This clonotype is classed as medium-sized. The rearrangement links TRBV9 to TRBJ2-1; D gene ambiguous. The germline CDR1 and CDR2 sequences are SGDLS and YYNGEE. V was clipped by 0 bases and J by 5 bases, with 12 bases between them. The CDR3 sequence is 15 residues long. In DNA, the CDR3 is TGTGCCAGCAGCGTAGGAGGTACGGGCAACAATGAGCAGTTCTTC. Its protein product is CASSVGGTGNNEQFF. The complete variable domain, with remaining parts taken from reference TRBV9 and TRBJ2-1, reads DSGVTQTPKHLITATGQRVTLRCSPRSGDLSVYWYQQSLDQGLQFLIQYYNGEERAKGNILERFSAQQFPDLHSELNLSSLELGDSALYFCASSVGGTGNNEQFFGPGTRLTVL.

This clonotype was recorded many times. This sequence joins TRBV9 and TRBJ2-5; D is perhaps TRBD1 (6 bases). Trimming pared 2 bases from V and 1 base from J, leaving 15 bases between. The CDR3 contains 16 residues. CDR1 SGDLS and CDR2 YYNGEE come from the germline V gene. The CDR3 region has the DNA TGTGCCAGCAGCGTTGGTAATCTAGGGGGCCAAGAGACCCAGTACTTC. Protein sequence: CASSVGNLGGQETQYF. The full variable domain, rest sourced from reference TRBV9 and TRBJ2-5, is DSGVTQTPKHLITATGQRVTLRCSPRSGDLSVYWYQQSLDQGLQFLIQYYNGEERAKGNILERFSAQQFPDLHSELNLSSLELGDSALYFCASSVGNLGGQETQYFGPGTRLLVL.

The table lists this clonotype with many counts. The CDR3 nucleotides read TGTGCCAGCAGCGTAGCTACAGGCAGGGCCACCGGGGAGCTGTTTTTT. Protein sequence: CASSVATGRATGELFF. This chain uses TRBV9 with TRBJ2-2, with a possible D match to TRBD1 (5 bases). V was trimmed by 0 bases and J by 4 bases, leaving 13 bases between them. The CDR3 runs to 16 residues. The V gene's germline CDR1 is SGDLS and CDR2 YYNGEE.

This clonotype was counted many times. The genes are TRBV21-1 and TRBJ2-5; TRBD1 was called by the table and not checked on the DNA. TRBV21-1 is a pseudogene. The CDR3 is made up of 15 amino acids. In DNA form, the CDR3 reads TGTGCCAGCAGCACGGGCGGCCCGTACCAAGAGACCCAGTACTTC. It translates to CASSTGGPYQETQYF.

This clonotype appeared many times. The J gene is TRBJ2-3, the V gene TRBV9; D gene ambiguous. Trimming stripped 4 bases from V and 1 base from J, with 13 bases between. The CDR3 consists of 15 residues. Germline V gives CDR1 SGDLS, CDR2 YYNGEE. The CDR3 DNA sequence: TGTGCCAGCAGCATCGGCGGTTCCCGCACAGATACGCAGTATTTT. Protein product: CASSIGGSRTDTQYF.

This clonotype was seen repeatedly, ten times or more. The rearrangement joins TRBV9 to TRBJ2-2, with TRBD2 as a possible D gene (5 bases). The germline V and J ends were trimmed by 2 bases and 6 bases, with 14 bases remaining between them. The CDR3 sequence is 15 residues long. Germline CDR1 is SGDLS and CDR2 is YYNGEE. The CDR3 region has the DNA TGTGCCAGCAGCGTGAGGGTGGAACCAGCCGGGGAGCTGTTTTTT. This gives the protein CASSVRVEPAGELFF.

This clonotype was seen at least ten times. This chain links TRBV9 with TRBJ2-5; no definite D call. Germline V gene data show CDR1 as SGDLS and CDR2 as YYNGEE. Trimming left V 0 bases short and J 1 base short, with 10 bases between. The CDR3 extends over 15 amino acids. CDR3 sequence (DNA): TGTGCCAGCAGCGTAGGACCCTTGAGCCAAGAGACCCAGTACTTC. This gives the protein CASSVGPLSQETQYF. Variable domain in full (rest from reference TRBV9 and TRBJ2-5): DSGVTQTPKHLITATGQRVTLRCSPRSGDLSVYWYQQSLDQGLQFLIQYYNGEERAKGNILERFSAQQFPDLHSELNLSSLELGDSALYFCASSVGPLSQETQYFGPGTRLLVL.